This T cell receptor (beta chain) was profiled in a study of T cells after yellow fever vaccination. Overall study: Preparation of the low-cell-number fractions used SMART-Seq v4 Ultra Low Input. The study, taken as a whole, reports: Booster samples showed a return of most primary-vaccination clones (under 97% CD4, around 85% CD8). The secondary response peaked faster, at day 5 versus 15, but was weaker.

To note about this clonotype: Its antigen is still unknown.

The germline V gene has CDR1 SGHAT and CDR2 FQNNGV. V was pared by 2 bases and J by 3 bases, with 10 bases between. This CDR3 has 15 amino acids. 5'RACE template switching produced TCR cDNA carrying a universal primer site and UMIs. TCRdb ran MiXCR on the 5' RACE reads and lists one entry per CDR3 protein. The data contain about 580,000 distinct CDR3 sequences, about a sixth of them singletons. Here the sequenced sample was PBMCs, taken less than 6 days after the first yellow fever vaccination. This chain links TRBV11-2 with TRBJ1-4; perhaps TRBD1 as D (6 bases). The clonotype originates from a man aged 18 to 30 who received the YFV17D yellow fever vaccine. Here the CDR3 DNA reads TGTGCCAGCAGCTTAAAGAGACAGGCTAATGAAAAACTGTTTTTT. The encoded protein is CASSLKRQANEKLFF.